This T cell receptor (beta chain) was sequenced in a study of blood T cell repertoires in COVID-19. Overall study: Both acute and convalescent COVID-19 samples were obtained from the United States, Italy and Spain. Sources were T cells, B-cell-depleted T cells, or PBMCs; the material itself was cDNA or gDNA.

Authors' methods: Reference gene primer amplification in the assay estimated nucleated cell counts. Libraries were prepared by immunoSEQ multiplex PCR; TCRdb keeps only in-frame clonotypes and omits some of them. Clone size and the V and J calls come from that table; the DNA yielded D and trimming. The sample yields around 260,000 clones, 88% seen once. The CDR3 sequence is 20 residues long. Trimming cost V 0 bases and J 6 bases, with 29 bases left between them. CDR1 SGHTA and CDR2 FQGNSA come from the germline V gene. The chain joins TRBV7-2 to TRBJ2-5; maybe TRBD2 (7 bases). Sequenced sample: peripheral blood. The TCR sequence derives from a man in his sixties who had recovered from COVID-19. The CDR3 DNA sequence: TGTGCCAGCAGCTTAGCTCCCCTTTTTGGGGGGGCGCTCAACCCCAAGACCCAGTACTTC. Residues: CASSLAPLFGGALNPKTQYF. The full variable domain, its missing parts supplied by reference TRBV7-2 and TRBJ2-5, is GAGVSQSPSNKVTEKGKDVELRCDPISGHTALYWYRQSLGQGLEFLIYFQGNSAPDKSGLPSDRFSAERTGGSVSTLTIQRTQQEDSAVYLCASSLAPLFGGALNPKTQYFGPGTRLLVL.